Detailed here is one T cell receptor beta chain. Its antigen remains unidentified. TCRdb's table, derived via immunoSEQ multiplex PCR, lists solely in-frame clones and lacks some. In the table there are almost 30,000 clones, 87% of which are singletons. The time point: week 5, during vaccination. Doses comprised 300 ug of mutant IDH1 20-mer peptide each, plus topical imiquimod. This sample stems from a study of a mutant IDH1 vaccine in newly diagnosed glioma. The V and J ends lost 1 base and 4 bases respectively, with 11 bases between them. The CDR3 is made up of 15 amino acids. Germline V lookup: CDR1 KGHSH, CDR2 LQKENI.

The rearrangement links TRBV18 to TRBJ1-3; D not certain. This TCR was sampled from a woman aged 40 to 49 with glioma. Some clones in this sample may be carry-over from other donors' samples. Material: peripheral blood mononuclear cells (PBMCs), obtained from a glioma patient whose treatment included an IDH1 peptide vaccine. The CDR3 region has the DNA TGTGCCAGCTCACCACTAGGAGCAGGCGGAAACACCATATATTTT. It specifies CASSPLGAGGNTIYF.